Listed below are T cell receptor beta chains from one sample, sequenced in a study of blood T cell repertoires in COVID-19. Some clones are missing from TCRdb's copy, which holds only in-frame ones; the method was immunoSEQ multiplex PCR. The table shows about 250,000 clones, with around 89% occurring only once. Specimen: peripheral blood. Source of these receptors: a woman in her 30s with COVID-19, enrolled during active disease. CDR3s include the opening cysteine and the closing phenylalanine or tryptophan. Fields, in order: J gene, V gene, clone size, D gene, CDR3 DNA, CDR3 protein. D genes are given only for firm matches. Clone size, where shown, is once, few, many, or a class for clones that have expanded.

J: TRBJ2-1; V: TRBV19; size: .; D: .; DNA: TGTGCCAGTAGTCGGGGAGGCCCCTACAATGAGCAGTTCTTC; CDR3: CASSRGGPYNEQFF
J: TRBJ1-1; V: TRBV12-3/TRBV12-4; size: .; D: .; DNA: TGTGCCAGCAGTTTAGGACAGTCCGAGGTGGCTTTCTTT; CDR3: CASSLGQSEVAFF
J: TRBJ1-1; V: TRBV3-1/TRBV3-2; size: .; D: TRBD1; DNA: TGTGCCAGCAGCCCCCAGGACAGGGTAAACACTGAAGCTTTCTTT; CDR3: CASSPQDRVNTEAFF
J: TRBJ2-3; V: TRBV4-3; size: .; D: .; DNA: TGCGCCAGCAGCCAAGGGACTTGGGGCACAGATACGCAGTATTTT; CDR3: CASSQGTWGTDTQYF
J: TRBJ2-3; V: TRBV29-1; size: once; D: .; DNA: TGCAGCGTTGAACAGGGTTCTGGCACAGATACGCAGTATTTT; CDR3: CSVEQGSGTDTQYF
J: TRBJ2-7; V: TRBV4-1; size: .; D: .; DNA: TGCGCCAGCAGCCGCGGAAGTGAAACCTACGAGCAGTACTTC; CDR3: CASSRGSETYEQYF
J: TRBJ2-1; V: TRBV11-2; size: few; D: TRBD2; DNA: TGTGCCAGCAGCTCCGGGACTAGCGGGATGAATGAGCAGTTCTTC; CDR3: CASSSGTSGMNEQFF
J: TRBJ1-3; V: TRBV3-1/TRBV3-2; size: .; D: .; DNA: TGTGCCAGCAGCCCAACATCTAAACACAGGGCGTTTGGAAACACCATATATTTT; CDR3: CASSPTSKHRAFGNTIYF
J: TRBJ1-6; V: TRBV5-1; size: few; D: .; DNA: TGCGCCAGCAGCTGGACAGCGATCTATAATTCACCCCTCCACTTT; CDR3: CASSWTAIYNSPLHF
J: TRBJ2-1; V: TRBV6-4; size: .; D: TRBD2; DNA: TGTGCCAGCAGTGCGGGAGGGGCTGTCCACAATGAGCAGTTCTTC; CDR3: CASSAGGAVHNEQFF
J: TRBJ1-4; V: TRBV4-1; size: once; D: .; DNA: TGCGCCAGCAGCCAGGTACAGGGTAGGGAAAAACTGTTTTTT; CDR3: CASSQVQGREKLFF
J: TRBJ2-2; V: TRBV19; size: .; D: .; DNA: TGTGCCAGTAATCGGGCCGGGGAGCTGTTTTTT; CDR3: CASNRAGELFF
J: TRBJ1-4; V: TRBV28; size: .; D: .; DNA: TGTGCCAGCAGGCGGGGGGAGGCTAATGAAAAACTGTTTTTT; CDR3: CASRRGEANEKLFF
J: TRBJ1-1; V: TRBV6-6; size: .; D: TRBD1; DNA: TGTGCCAGCAGTTATGGGACAGGCCTACGGTCTCCTGAAGCTTTCTTT; CDR3: CASSYGTGLRSPEAFF
J: TRBJ1-1; V: TRBV5-6; size: .; D: .; DNA: TGTGCCAGCAGACAAACACCGAACACTGAAGCTTTCTTT; CDR3: CASRQTPNTEAFF
J: TRBJ1-5; V: TRBV11-3; size: .; D: .; DNA: TGTGCCAGCAGCTTAGGTCCCAGGGTGGGACAGCCCCAGCATTTT; CDR3: CASSLGPRVGQPQHF